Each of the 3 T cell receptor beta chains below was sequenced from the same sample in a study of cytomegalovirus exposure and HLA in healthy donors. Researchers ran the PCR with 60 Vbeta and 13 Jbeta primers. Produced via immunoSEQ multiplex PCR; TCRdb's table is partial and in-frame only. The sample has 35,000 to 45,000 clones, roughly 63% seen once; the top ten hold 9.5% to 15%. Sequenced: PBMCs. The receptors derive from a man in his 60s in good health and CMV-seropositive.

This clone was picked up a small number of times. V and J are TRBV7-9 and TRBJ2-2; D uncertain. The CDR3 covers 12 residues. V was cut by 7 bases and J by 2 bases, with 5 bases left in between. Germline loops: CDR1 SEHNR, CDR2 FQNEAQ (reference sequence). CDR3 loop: CASTKNTGELFF. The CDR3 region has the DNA TGTGCCAGCACCAAAAACACCGGGGAGCTGTTTTTT.

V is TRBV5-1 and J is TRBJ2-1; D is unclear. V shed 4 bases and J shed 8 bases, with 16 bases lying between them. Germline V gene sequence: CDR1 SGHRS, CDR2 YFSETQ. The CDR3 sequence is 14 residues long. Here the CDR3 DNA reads TGCGCCAGCAGCGCCACTACTTCCTTCTATGAGCAGTTCTTC. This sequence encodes CASSATTSFYEQFF.

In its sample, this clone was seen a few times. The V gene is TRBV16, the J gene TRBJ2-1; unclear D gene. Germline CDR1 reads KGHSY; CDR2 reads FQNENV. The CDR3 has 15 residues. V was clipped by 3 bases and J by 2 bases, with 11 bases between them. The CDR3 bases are TGTGCCAGCAGCCAGGAAACTAACGCCTACAATGAGCAGTTCTTC. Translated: CASSQETNAYNEQFF. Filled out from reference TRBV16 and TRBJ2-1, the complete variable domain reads GEEVAQTPKHLVRGEGQKAKLYCAPIKGHSYVFWYQQVLKNEFKFLISFQNENVFDETGMPKERFSAKCLPNSPCSLEIQATKLEDSAVYFCASSQETNAYNEQFFGPGTRLTVL.